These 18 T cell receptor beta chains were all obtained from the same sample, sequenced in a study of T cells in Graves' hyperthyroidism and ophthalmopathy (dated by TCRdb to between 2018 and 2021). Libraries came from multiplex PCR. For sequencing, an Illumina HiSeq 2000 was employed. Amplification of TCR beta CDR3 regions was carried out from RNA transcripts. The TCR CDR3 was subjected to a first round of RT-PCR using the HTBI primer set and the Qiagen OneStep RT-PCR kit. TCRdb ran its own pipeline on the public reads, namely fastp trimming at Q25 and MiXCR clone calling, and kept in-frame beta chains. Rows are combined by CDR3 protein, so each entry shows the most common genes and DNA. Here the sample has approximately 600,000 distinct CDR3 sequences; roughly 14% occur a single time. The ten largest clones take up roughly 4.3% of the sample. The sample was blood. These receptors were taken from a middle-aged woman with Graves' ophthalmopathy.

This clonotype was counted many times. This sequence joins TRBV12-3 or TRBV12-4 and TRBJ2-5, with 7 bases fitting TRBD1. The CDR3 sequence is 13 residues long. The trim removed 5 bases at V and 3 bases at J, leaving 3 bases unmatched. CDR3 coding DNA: TGTGCCAGCAGTGTAGACAGGGAAGAGACCCAGTACTTC. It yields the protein CASSVDREETQYF.

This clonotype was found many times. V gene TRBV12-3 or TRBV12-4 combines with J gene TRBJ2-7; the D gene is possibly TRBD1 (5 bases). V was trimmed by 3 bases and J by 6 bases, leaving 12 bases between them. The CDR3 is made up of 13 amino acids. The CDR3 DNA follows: TGTGCCAGCAGTTTGCAGGGAATGGGCGAGCAGTACTTC. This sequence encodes CASSLQGMGEQYF.

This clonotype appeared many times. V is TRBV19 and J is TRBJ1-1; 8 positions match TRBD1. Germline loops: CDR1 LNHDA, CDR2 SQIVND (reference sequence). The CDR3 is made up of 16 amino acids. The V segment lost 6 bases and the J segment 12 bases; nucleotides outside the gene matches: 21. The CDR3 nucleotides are TGTGCCAGTAGCTTTAACCGGGGACAGGCCGGGGGTGAGACTTTCTTT. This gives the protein CASSFNRGQAGGETFF.

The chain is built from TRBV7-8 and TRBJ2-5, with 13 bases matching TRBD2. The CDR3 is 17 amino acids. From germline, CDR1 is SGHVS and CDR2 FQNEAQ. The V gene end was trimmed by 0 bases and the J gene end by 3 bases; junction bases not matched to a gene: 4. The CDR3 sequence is CASSLALAGGREETQYF. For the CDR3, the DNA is TGTGCCAGCAGCTTAGCACTAGCGGGAGGGAGGGAAGAGACCCAGTACTTC.

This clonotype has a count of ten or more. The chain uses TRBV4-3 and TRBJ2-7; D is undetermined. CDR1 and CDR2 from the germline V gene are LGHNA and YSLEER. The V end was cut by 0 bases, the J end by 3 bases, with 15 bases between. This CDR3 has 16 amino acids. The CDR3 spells CASSQDPVMGIYEQYF. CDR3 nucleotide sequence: TGCGCCAGCAGCCAAGATCCGGTAATGGGGATCTACGAGCAGTACTTC.

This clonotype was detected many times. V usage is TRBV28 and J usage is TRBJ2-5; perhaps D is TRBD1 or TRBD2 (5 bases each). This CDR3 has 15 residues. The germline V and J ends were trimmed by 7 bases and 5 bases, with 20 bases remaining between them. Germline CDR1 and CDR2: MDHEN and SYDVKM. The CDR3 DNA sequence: TGTGCCAGCACCACCCAGCTGGGGGAAGGGGAGACCCAGTACTTC. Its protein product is CASTTQLGEGETQYF.

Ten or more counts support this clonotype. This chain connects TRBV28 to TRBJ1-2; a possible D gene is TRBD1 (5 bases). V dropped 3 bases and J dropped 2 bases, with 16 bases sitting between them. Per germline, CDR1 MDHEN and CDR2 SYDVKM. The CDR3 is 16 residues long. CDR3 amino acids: CASSLGTGVRNYGYTF. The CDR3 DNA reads TGTGCCAGCAGTTTGGGGACGGGCGTTCGGAACTATGGCTACACCTTC.

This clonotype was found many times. Here the CDR3 DNA reads TGTGCCAGCAGTCGAATGACCGGGGAGCTGTTTTTT. Its protein product is CASSRMTGELFF. The chain has TRBV6-1 and TRBJ2-2, with D unclear. There are 12 residues in the CDR3. CDR1 and CDR2 from the germline V gene are MNHNS and SASEGT. Trimming removed 5 bases at V and 5 bases at J, with 6 bases between.

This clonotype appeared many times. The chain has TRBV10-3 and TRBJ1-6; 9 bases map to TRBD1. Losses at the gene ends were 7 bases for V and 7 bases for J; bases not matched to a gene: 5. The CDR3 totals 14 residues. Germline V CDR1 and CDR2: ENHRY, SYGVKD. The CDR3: CAITWDRENSPLHF. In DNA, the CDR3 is TGTGCCATCACCTGGGACAGGGAAAATTCACCCCTCCACTTT.

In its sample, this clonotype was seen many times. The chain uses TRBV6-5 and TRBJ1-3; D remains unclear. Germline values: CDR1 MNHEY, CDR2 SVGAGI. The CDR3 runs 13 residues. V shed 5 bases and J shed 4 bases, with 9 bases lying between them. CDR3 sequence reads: CASSTGRGNTIYF. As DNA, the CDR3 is TGTGCCAGCAGTACTGGGAGAGGAAACACCATATATTTT.

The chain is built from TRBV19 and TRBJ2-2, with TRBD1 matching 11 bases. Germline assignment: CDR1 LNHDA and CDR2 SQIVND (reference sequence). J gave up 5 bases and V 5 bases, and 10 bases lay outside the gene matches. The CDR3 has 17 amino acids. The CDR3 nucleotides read TGTGCCAGTAGTGTCCGGACAGGGGGCGCGGAGACCGGGGAGCTGTTTTTT. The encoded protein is CASSVRTGGAETGELFF.

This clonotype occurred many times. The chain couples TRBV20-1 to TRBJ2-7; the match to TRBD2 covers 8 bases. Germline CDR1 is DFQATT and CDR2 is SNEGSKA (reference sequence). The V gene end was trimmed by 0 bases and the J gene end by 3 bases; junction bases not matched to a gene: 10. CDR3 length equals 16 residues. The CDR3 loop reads CSARDRGAGALYEQYF. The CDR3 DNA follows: TGCAGTGCTAGAGATCGAGGAGCGGGAGCTCTCTACGAGCAGTACTTC.

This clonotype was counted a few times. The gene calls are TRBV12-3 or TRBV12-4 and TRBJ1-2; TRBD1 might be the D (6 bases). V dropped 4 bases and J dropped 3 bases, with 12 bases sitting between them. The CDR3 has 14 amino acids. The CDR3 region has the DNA TGTGCCAGCAGTTACCAGGAGGGGGACTATGGCTACACCTTC. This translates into CASSYQEGDYGYTF.

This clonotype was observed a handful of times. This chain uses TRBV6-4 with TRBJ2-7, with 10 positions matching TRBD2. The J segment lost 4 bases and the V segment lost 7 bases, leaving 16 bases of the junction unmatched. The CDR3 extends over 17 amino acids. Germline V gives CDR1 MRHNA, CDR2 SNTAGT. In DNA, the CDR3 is TGTGCCAGCAAGGGTTCGTGGGCTAGCGGGAGAGCTTACGAGCAGTACTTC. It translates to CASKGSWASGRAYEQYF.

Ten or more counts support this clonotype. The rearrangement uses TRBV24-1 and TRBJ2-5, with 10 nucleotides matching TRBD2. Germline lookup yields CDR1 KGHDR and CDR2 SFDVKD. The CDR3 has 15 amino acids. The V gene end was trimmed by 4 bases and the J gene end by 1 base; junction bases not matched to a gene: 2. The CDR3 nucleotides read TGTGCCACCAGTGACCAGCGGGAGGGCCAAGAGACCCAGTACTTC. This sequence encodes CATSDQREGQETQYF.

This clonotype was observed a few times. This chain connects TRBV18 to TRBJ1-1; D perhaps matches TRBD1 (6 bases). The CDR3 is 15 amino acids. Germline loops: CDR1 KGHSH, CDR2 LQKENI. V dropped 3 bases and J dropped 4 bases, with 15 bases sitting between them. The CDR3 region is CASSPFRGQSTEAFF. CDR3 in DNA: TGTGCCAGCTCACCCTTTCGGGGGCAGAGCACTGAAGCTTTCTTT.

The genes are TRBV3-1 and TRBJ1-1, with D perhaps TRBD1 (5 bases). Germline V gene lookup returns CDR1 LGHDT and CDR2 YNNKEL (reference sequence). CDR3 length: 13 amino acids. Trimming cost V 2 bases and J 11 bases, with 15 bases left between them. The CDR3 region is CASSQSRDPRAFF. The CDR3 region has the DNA TGTGCCAGCAGCCAATCCCGGGACCCTAGGGCTTTCTTT.

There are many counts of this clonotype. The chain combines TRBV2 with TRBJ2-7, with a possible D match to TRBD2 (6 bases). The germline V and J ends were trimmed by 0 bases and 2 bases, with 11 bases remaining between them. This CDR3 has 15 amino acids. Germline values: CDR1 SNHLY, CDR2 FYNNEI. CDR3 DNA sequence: TGTGCCAGCAGTGAAGCGGGAGGTACCGCCTACGAGCAGTACTTC. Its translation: CASSEAGGTAYEQYF. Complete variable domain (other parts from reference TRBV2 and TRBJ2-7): EPEVTQTPSHQVTQMGQEVILRCVPISNHLYFYWYRQILGQKVEFLVSFYNNEISEKSEIFDDQFSVERPDGSNFTLKIRSTKLEDSAMYFCASSEAGGTAYEQYFGPGTRLTVT.